Described below is a single T cell receptor (beta chain) sequence and its context. Its antigen is not yet known. The sample holds no much larger clone one base away, and base qualities are not on file. The library was built by means of multiplex PCR. For sequencing, an Illumina HiSeq 4000 was employed. CDR3 regions were amplified by Arm-PCR with iRepertoire HTBI primers to construct TCR beta libraries. Before sequencing, the PCR products underwent gel purification. From the authors' description of their analysis: Gene usage analysis of CDR3 amino acid clonotypes relied on the 60 or so TRBV and fewer than 15 TRBJ segments identified across samples. COPE and FqMerger were used to merge the filtered high-quality paired reads into contigs. Contigs were aligned with BLAST to IMGT TRBV, TRBD and TRBJ reference genes, and CDR3 was defined per IMGT. Highly expanded clones were defined as clonotypes with a frequency above 0.1%. Shannon entropy was used to measure repertoire diversity, and the Gini coefficient was used to measure V-J evenness. A clonotype was considered public if more than one individual shared it. TCRdb trimmed the raw reads at Q25, called clones with MiXCR and kept productive beta chains. Rows with a matching CDR3 protein are joined into one entry that keeps the most common DNA and genes. TCRdb's processing, not the authors' own work, is the source of the V and J calls. This sample has fewer than 650,000 distinct CDR3 sequences in its table, and roughly 15% of those were observed once. The ten largest clones represent approximately 18% of the sample.

The data were taken from a study of regulatory T cells in long-lasting Graves disease (dated by TCRdb to the early 2020s). Regarding the complete study: Antithyroid drugs had been taken for less than 3 months by newly diagnosed Graves' disease patients. A total of roughly 35 samples were covered by TCR sequencing, comprising some 13 persistent and around 20 newly diagnosed Graves' disease patients. The study was conducted in China and was registered as a clinical trial. This study used TCR sequencing and RNA sequencing of peripheral blood to compare persistent Graves' disease patients against newly diagnosed Graves' disease patients. Findings and caveats that apply to the study as a whole: Compared with newly diagnosed patients, patients with persistent Graves' disease had lower TCR Shannon entropy and fewer highly expanded clones, which suggests clonal expansion. The authors acknowledged the small sample size as a limitation that may reduce accuracy. Persistent disease showed preferential use of TRBV28, TRBJ1-2 and TRBJ2-5, whereas newly diagnosed disease favored TRBV20-1 and TRBJ2-1. Sequencing and analysis were limited to the TCR beta chain. Peripheral blood alone was examined, since thyroid tissue, which constituted the primary lesion, could not be accessed. More public clonotypes were shared among persistent patients (around 3,000) than among newly diagnosed patients (roughly 1,000).

Taken from the germline V gene, the CDR1 and CDR2 loops are MNHEY and SVGEGT. Including the terminal cysteine and phenylalanine, the CDR3 comprises 14 residues. Only the CDR3 portion is preserved as DNA: 42 bases, with reading frame beginning at the first base. The trim is 3 bases for V and 2 bases for J, with a gap of 11 bases between the germline ends. Per the publication, the time point label means: newly diagnosed GD, antithyroid drugs for less than 3 months. For both TCR sequencing and RNA sequencing, RNA was extracted from PBMCs in TRIzol. The diagnosis of Graves' disease followed American Thyroid Association guidelines. Patients were recruited from an endocrinology department in Xi'an, China. Each patient gave approximately 10 milliliters of peripheral blood, collected in an EDTA anticoagulant tube. Ficoll Paque Plus density gradient separation was used to isolate PBMCs, and no further T cell sorting was performed. An Agilent 2100 Bioanalyzer and agarose gel were used to check RNA quality, and a NanoDrop 2000 was used to measure RNA concentration.

This same sample was also taken into another study, of T cells in Graves' hyperthyroidism and ophthalmopathy. According to the second study: Stable Graves' hyperthyroidism was defined as no progression to ophthalmopathy during 18 months of follow-up. The hyperthyroidism patients were between 18 and 65 years old and newly diagnosed, with a disease duration of less than 2 months. Exclusion was applied to patients with uncontrolled infections, other autoimmune diseases, pregnancy or lactation. Diagnoses were based on clinical symptoms, serum thyroxine and TRAb, thyroid ultrasound and orbital computed tomography. The first round of RT-PCR for the TCR CDR3 was performed with the HTBI primer set and the Qiagen OneStep RT-PCR kit. Most expanded thyroid clonotypes (frequency above 0.001) were also detected in blood, a finding suggesting that blood repertoires may reflect thyroid immune responses. A model built on a 13 V-J signature distinguished ophthalmopathy from stable hyperthyroidism, reaching roughly 88% sensitivity and around 81% specificity in cross-validation and 80%/75% in testing. In validation, the model predicted progression to ophthalmopathy with over 65% sensitivity and less than 80% specificity, a median of about 6.7 months before onset. To identify distinguishing TCR V-J signatures, a discovery cohort of about 95 patients was used, comprising some 43 with Graves' ophthalmopathy and some 60 with stable Graves' hyperthyroidism. Prospective prediction of ophthalmopathy was tested in an independent validation cohort of 18 to 20 hyperthyroidism patients and 17 patients who later progressed to ophthalmopathy. The approximately 98 discovery patients were randomly divided into training and test sets at a 7:3 ratio. The study also compared thyroid tissue and blood T-cell repertoires from roughly six Graves' hyperthyroidism patients. Once sampling was done, hyperthyroidism patients were given methimazole at a starting dose of 30 mg daily, whereas ophthalmopathy patients were given high-dose intravenous methylprednisolone. Libraries were constructed in a second round of multiplex PCR, after which size selection and purification were carried out. Paired-end sequencing of the libraries was performed with 100 bp reads on an Illumina HiSeq2000. SOAPnuke was used to process the raw data, with reads discarded if the reads contained adapters or uncalled bases, had a mean Phred below 15, or lacked an exact constant-primer or identifier match. COPE v1.2.5 was used to merge the high-quality paired reads, and each unique nucleotide sequence was defined as a clonotype. MiTCR v1.1 was used to align clonotypes to the IMGT TRBV, TRBD and TRBJ reference segments. Analysis was restricted to V-J combinations with a frequency above 0.0001, which covered 98% to 99.2% of repertoires. The TCS score was defined as the ratio of F50 (clonal expansion) to E x V (chaos), calculated using BLOSUM62-based TCRdist between CDR3 peptides within each V-J. Welch's t-statistics and random forest reduced around 550 V-J features to 13, which were used in a naive Bayes classifier (R e1071). No statistical method was used to set the sample size in advance, and investigators knew the group allocation. According to the paper, TCR Vbeta CDR3 sequencing was carried out on 135 peripheral blood samples, which came from 40 to 45 ophthalmopathy, 75 to 80 hyperthyroidism and approximately 17 progressor patients.

The chain uses TRBV6-2 or TRBV6-3 and TRBJ2-7, with TRBD2 perhaps the D gene, on 6 matching bases. The sequences come from peripheral blood mononuclear cells (PBMCs), collected at new diagnosis, from a patient treated with antithyroid drugs. The receptor was isolated from a woman aged 30 to 39 with Graves disease. Donor details come from another sample of the same person, matched by shared clones. CDR3 reads: CASSYVGSPYEQYF. The nucleotide sequence reads TGTGCCAGCAGTTATGTCGGGAGCCCCTACGAGCAGTACTTC.